This passage covers 8 T cell receptor beta chains from one sample sequenced in a study of blood T cells in healthy people across ages. Primed by a sample-barcoded 5' primer and a J-beta primer mix, a second PCR proceeded for about 7 to 11 cycles. MiXCR was run by TCRdb on the 5' RACE reads, yielding one entry per CDR3 protein. The sample shows 650,000 to 1,000,000 distinct CDR3 sequences, around half of them seen only once. The sequencing sample was made of blood. Receptors were obtained from a man at least 80 years old in good health.

This clonotype was seen a few times. This chain uses TRBV7-8 with TRBJ2-1, with D tentatively TRBD1 (8 bases). The germline CDR1 and CDR2 sequences are SGHVS and FQNEAQ. Trimming took 5 bases from V and 5 from J, leaving 16 bases between them. The CDR3 totals 15 residues. CDR3 sequence (DNA): TGTGCCAGCAGCGCACAGGGGGGGATTAACAATGAGCAGTTCTTC. Translating gives CASSAQGGINNEQFF.

V and J are TRBV24-1 and TRBJ1-5, with a weak D call TRBD1 (5 bases). The germline gives CDR1 KGHDR, CDR2 SFDVKD. The germline V and J ends were trimmed by 6 bases and 6 bases, with 14 bases remaining between them. This CDR3 has 14 amino acids. For the CDR3, the DNA is TGTGCCACCAGTTGCAGGGTAAAGGTTCAGCCCCAGCATTTT. Its translation is CATSCRVKVQPQHF.

V and J are TRBV20-1 and TRBJ2-7; 14 positions agree with TRBD2. CDR1 is DFQATT and CDR2 is SNEGSKA in the germline V gene (reference sequence). V was pared by 6 bases and J by 7 bases, with 8 bases of the junction left unmatched. The CDR3 contains 14 residues. The chain's CDR3 is CSAKTSGRGNEQYF. CDR3 DNA: TGCAGTGCCAAGACTAGCGGGAGGGGAAATGAGCAGTACTTC.

This chain connects TRBV20-1 to TRBJ2-1; 13 nucleotides agree with TRBD2. V gave up 2 bases and J gave up 9 bases; unmatched junction bases: 7. The germline V gene encodes CDR1 DFQATT and CDR2 SNEGSKA (reference sequence). The CDR3 is 15 amino acids. The CDR3 region has the DNA TGCAGTGCTAGAAAAGGACTAGCGGGAGTAGGTGAGCAGTTCTTC. Amino acids: CSARKGLAGVGEQFF.

In this sample, this clonotype turned up many times. This chain links TRBV6-1 with TRBJ2-7; 8 bases match TRBD2. CDR3 length: 15 amino acids. Germline assignment: CDR1 MNHNS and CDR2 SASEGT. V gave up 0 bases and J gave up 3 bases; unmatched junction bases: 4. CDR3 sequence: CASSEAAGGVYEQYF. CDR3 coding DNA: TGTGCCAGCAGTGAAGCCGCGGGAGGAGTCTACGAGCAGTACTTC.

The V gene is TRBV6-7, the J gene TRBJ2-7; TRBD1 agrees at 8 bases. TRBV6-7 is known as an ORF, though its function is uncertain. The CDR3 contains 19 residues. Trimming removed 4 bases from V and 2 bases from J; junction bases left unmatched: 19. In DNA form, the CDR3 reads TGTGCCAGCAGTTTGGACCTTGGACAGGGTATCTCCCTTCCCTACGAGCAGTACTTC. Encoded protein: CASSLDLGQGISLPYEQYF.

This clonotype was observed a handful of times. The chain uses TRBV2 and TRBJ2-1, with 7 positions matching TRBD2. CDR3 length: 14 amino acids. CDR1 and CDR2 (germline): SNHLY, FYNNEI. Trimming took 6 bases from V and 8 from J; bases not matched to a gene: 10. As DNA, the CDR3 is TGTGCCAGCAGGGAACTAGCGCGAGGCCATGAGCAGTTCTTC. It is translated as CASRELARGHEQFF.

This clonotype appeared many times. The chain is built from TRBV5-1 and TRBJ2-5, with D perhaps TRBD2 (5 bases). V lost 4 bases and J lost 5, with 21 bases in between. Germline V gene sequence: CDR1 SGHRS, CDR2 YFSETQ. The CDR3 is 16 residues long. The chain's CDR3 is CASSPEEEADLETQYF. CDR3 nucleotides: TGCGCCAGCAGCCCGGAGGAGGAAGCGGACCTGGAGACCCAGTACTTC. The full variable domain, in which reference TRBV5-1 and TRBJ2-5 provide the parts outside the CDR3, is KAGVTQTPRYLIKTRGQQVTLSCSPISGHRSVSWYQQTPGQGLQFLFEYFSETQRNKGNFPGRFSGRQFSNSRSEMNVSTLELGDSALYLCASSPEEEADLETQYFGPGTRLLVL.